This T cell receptor (beta chain) was found in a study of radiotherapy plus CTLA-4 blockade in lung cancer. This CDR3 is built from 15 residues. With 0 bases removed from V and 4 bases from J, the gap between germline ends came to 11 bases. Germline V lookup: CDR1 SGHKS, CDR2 YYEKEE (reference sequence). Measured with immunoSEQ multiplex PCR; TCRdb has only the in-frame clones, and not every one. The data contain about 68,000 clones, 79% of them seen just once; the ten biggest clones take up about 10%. Patients had chemo-refractory metastatic non-small-cell lung cancer and received focal radiation plus CTLA-4 blockade that used ipilimumab.

The source was peripheral blood, collected from a patient treated with radiotherapy plus ipilimumab. The chain combines TRBV5-5 with TRBJ1-5, with a weak D call TRBD1 (6 bases). This sequence originates from a human donor with non-small cell lung cancer who had a complete response to radiotherapy plus ipilimumab. The CDR3 sequence is CASSLEQGYNQPQHF. In DNA form, the CDR3 reads TGTGCCAGCAGCTTGGAACAGGGCTATAATCAGCCCCAGCATTTT.